A selection of T cell receptor beta chains follows, all from one sample in a study of T-cell memory formation after mild COVID-19. Each CDR3 protein gets one entry after TCRdb re-called the 5' RACE reads with MiXCR. The table lists 300,000 to 350,000 distinct CDR3 sequences, approximately 19% of them singletons. Sequenced sample: PBMCs or a T cell subset sorted from them (not recorded which). These receptors were taken from a man in his late teens or twenties who had mild COVID-19 (a few samples of this study predate the infection). Cell type and time point are not known. The CDR3 runs from the conserved cysteine through the conserved F or W. The order of the fields is V gene, J gene, clone size, D gene, CDR3 protein, CDR3 DNA. D genes are given only for firm matches. Clone size is shown for a subset of rows, as once, few, many or a class of expanded clone.

>TRBV9|TRBJ1-6|few|TRBD1
CASSVDRGQSYNSPLHF
TGTGCCAGCAGCGTAGACAGGGGGCAATCCTATAATTCACCCCTCCACTTT
>TRBV2|TRBJ2-1|many|.
CASSEAWGGEQFF
TGTGCCAGCAGTGAAGCTTGGGGAGGTGAGCAGTTCTTC
>TRBV15|TRBJ1-4|few|.
CATSRDRRVIEKLFF
TGTGCCACCAGCAGAGATCGCAGGGTTATAGAAAAACTGTTTTTT
>TRBV9|TRBJ2-5|.|.
CASSVRGQEETQYF
TGTGCCAGCAGCGTAAGGGGCCAGGAAGAGACCCAGTACTTC
>TRBV7-6|TRBJ2-7|.|TRBD1
CASSPGQALYEQYF
TGTGCCAGCAGCCCGGGACAGGCACTCTACGAGCAGTACTTC
>TRBV11-2|TRBJ1-1|.|.
CASSFAGRNTEAFF
TGTGCCAGCAGCTTCGCAGGGAGGAACACTGAAGCTTTCTTT
>TRBV5-1|TRBJ1-2|few|.
CASSLPGQFGGYTF
TGCGCCAGCAGTTTACCGGGACAATTTGGGGGCTACACCTTC
>TRBV27|TRBJ1-2|few|TRBD1
CASRRGLYGYTF
TGTGCCAGCAGGAGGGGGCTCTATGGCTACACCTTC
>TRBV6-6|TRBJ2-5|few|.
CASSYTQETQYF
TGTGCCAGCAGTTACACCCAAGAGACCCAGTACTTC
>TRBV5-1|TRBJ1-4|.|TRBD1
CASSLAGTGNEKLFF
TGCGCCAGCAGCTTGGCCGGGACAGGGAATGAAAAACTGTTTTTT
>TRBV12-3/TRBV12-4|TRBJ2-3|.|TRBD2
CATAGPGLANTDTQYF
TGTGCCACCGCCGGACCGGGACTAGCGAACACAGATACGCAGTATTTT
>TRBV18|TRBJ2-3|few|TRBD2
CASSPQVAGSTDTQYF
TGTGCCAGCTCACCACAAGTAGCGGGGAGCACAGATACGCAGTATTTT
>TRBV6-5|TRBJ1-2|few|TRBD1
CASSQPGQGSYGYTF
TGTGCCAGCAGTCAACCGGGACAGGGCTCGTATGGCTACACCTTC
>TRBV5-1|TRBJ1-2|few|.
CASSLPGEGYGYTF
TGCGCCAGCAGCTTACCGGGGGAGGGCTATGGCTACACCTTC
>TRBV28|TRBJ2-5|few|.
CASSMAAAQETQYF
TGTGCCAGCAGTATGGCGGCAGCCCAAGAGACCCAGTACTTC
>TRBV18|TRBJ2-7|few|.
CASSPGYNYEQYF
TGTGCCAGCTCCCCCGGCTACAATTACGAGCAGTACTTC
>TRBV2|TRBJ1-6|few|.
CASSEVSNSPLHF
TGTGCCAGCAGTGAAGTGTCTAATTCACCCCTCCACTTT
>TRBV7-2|TRBJ1-2|few|.
CASSLAYGYTF
TGTGCCAGCAGCTTGGCGTATGGCTACACCTTC
>TRBV20-1|TRBJ2-3|.|.
CSAREERATDTQYF
TGCAGTGCTAGAGAGGAGCGGGCCACAGATACGCAGTATTTT
>TRBV5-1|TRBJ2-1|many|TRBD2
CASSQGLAGEGEQFF
TGCGCCAGCAGCCAGGGACTAGCGGGGGAGGGGGAGCAGTTCTTC
>TRBV23-1|TRBJ2-2|.|TRBD1
CASSRQGCTGELFF
TGCGCCAGCAGTCGACAGGGTTGCACCGGGGAGCTGTTTTTT
>TRBV7-7|TRBJ2-2|.|.
CASSSGHANTGELFF
TGTGCCAGCAGCTCGGGACATGCGAACACCGGGGAGCTGTTTTTT
>TRBV7-9|TRBJ2-3|.|.
CASSFGGSADTQYF
TGTGCCAGCAGCTTCGGGGGTAGTGCAGATACGCAGTATTTT
>TRBV29-1|TRBJ2-1|few|.
CSVDPLVGGPTGGQFF
TGCAGCGTTGACCCCCTAGTGGGGGGCCCCACGGGAGGGCAGTTCTTC
>TRBV5-1|TRBJ2-3|.|TRBD1
CASSPRDRDTDTQYF
TGCGCCAGCAGCCCCCGTGACAGGGACACAGATACGCAGTATTTT
>TRBV12-3/TRBV12-4|TRBJ2-3|.|.
CASSYAGATDTQYF
TGTGCCAGCAGTTACGCGGGGGCAACAGATACGCAGTATTTT
>TRBV4-3|TRBJ2-2|.|.
CASSPGTFNTGELFF
TGCGCCAGCAGCCCCGGGACATTTAACACCGGGGAGCTGTTTTTT
>TRBV20-1|TRBJ1-5|few|.
CSATGGNQPQHF
TGCAGTGCTACCGGGGGCAATCAGCCCCAGCATTTT
>TRBV7-8|TRBJ1-6|.|.
CASSSYPRSYNSPLHF
TGTGCCAGCAGCTCCTATCCCCGCTCCTATAATTCACCCCTCCACTTT
>TRBV3-1|TRBJ1-1|few|.
CASSQDFRDTEAFF
TGTGCCAGCAGCCAAGATTTCCGGGACACTGAAGCTTTCTTT
>TRBV11-2|TRBJ1-2|many|TRBD1
CASSSIRTGNYGYTF
TGTGCCAGCAGCTCGATCCGGACAGGGAACTATGGCTACACCTTC
>TRBV20-1|TRBJ1-1|few|.
CSASPRVWNTEAFF
TGCAGTGCTAGCCCCAGGGTTTGGAACACTGAAGCTTTCTTT
>TRBV7-9|TRBJ2-1|few|TRBD2
CASSFGGGYLEQFF
TGTGCCAGCAGCTTTGGCGGGGGGTATCTTGAGCAGTTCTTC
>TRBV12-3/TRBV12-4|TRBJ1-5|few|.
CASSPIYSHSNQPQHF
TGTGCCAGCAGCCCGATATACTCCCATAGCAATCAGCCCCAGCATTTT
>TRBV6-5|TRBJ2-1|few|.
CASSYSQVHEQFF
TGTGCCAGCAGTTACTCGCAGGTGCATGAGCAGTTCTTC
>TRBV6-5|TRBJ2-5|few|.
CASSYAETQYF
TGTGCCAGCAGTTACGCGGAGACCCAGTACTTC
>TRBV4-3|TRBJ1-3|.|TRBD1
CASSPIGTDNGNTIYF
TGCGCCAGCAGCCCAATTGGGACAGATAATGGAAACACCATATATTTT
>TRBV24-1|TRBJ1-5|few|.
CATSDSRRAEGPQHF
TGTGCCACCAGTGATTCGAGACGGGCCGAGGGGCCCCAGCATTTT
>TRBV6-2/TRBV6-3|TRBJ2-7|.|TRBD2
CASSTGLAGTSEQYF
TGTGCCAGCAGTACGGGACTAGCGGGGACCAGCGAGCAGTACTTC
>TRBV6-2/TRBV6-3|TRBJ2-3|few|TRBD2
CASSFTTSGGQSTDTQYF
TGTGCCAGCAGCTTTACAACTAGCGGGGGCCAAAGCACAGATACGCAGTATTTT
>TRBV19|TRBJ2-1|.|.
CASRGQDYNEQFF
TGTGCCAGTAGAGGACAAGACTACAATGAGCAGTTCTTC
>TRBV5-5|TRBJ1-1|.|TRBD1
CASSLGPTGGTEAFF
TGTGCCAGCAGCTTGGGGCCTACAGGGGGCACTGAAGCTTTCTTT
>TRBV7-9|TRBJ2-7|.|.
CASSLVVGVHEQYF
TGTGCCAGCAGCTTAGTCGTCGGGGTCCACGAGCAGTACTTC
>TRBV5-1|TRBJ2-3|many|TRBD2
CASSPGLAGSTDTQYF
TGCGCCAGCAGCCCGGGACTAGCGGGAAGCACAGATACGCAGTATTTT
>TRBV4-2|TRBJ1-5|.|TRBD1
CASSDGTADNQPQHF
TGTGCCAGCAGCGACGGGACAGCCGACAATCAGCCCCAGCATTTT
>TRBV24-1|TRBJ1-2|few|.
CATSESRHGYTF
TGTGCCACCAGTGAGTCTCGACATGGCTACACCTTC